This record looks at one T cell receptor beta chain sequence and its context. Its antigen remains unknown. Extraction of PBMCs used roughly 9.3 ml of fresh peripheral blood. This specimen belongs to a study of T cells in Graves' hyperthyroidism and ophthalmopathy. Study-wide results and caveats: Blood also showed most of the thyroid clonotypes that were expanded above 0.001.

The CDR3 regions of TCR beta were amplified from RNA transcripts. In the first-round RT-PCR of the TCR CDR3, the HTBI primer set was used. One entry per CDR3 protein, called by TCRdb with MiXCR from the multiplex PCR reads. The sample has about half a million distinct CDR3 sequences; less than 25% are singletons. The CDR3 sequence is 14 residues long. Germline V lookup: CDR1 DFQATT, CDR2 SNEGSKA (reference sequence). V was shortened by 0 bases and J by 4 bases, with 12 bases between the two germline ends. The sequence was collected from a man aged 18 to 35 with Graves' hyperthyroidism. Sample: blood. J is TRBJ1-1 and V is TRBV20-1; the D is unclear. In DNA form, the CDR3 reads TGCAGTGCTAGAGATAATCGGGGTTCCACTGAAGCTTTCTTT. This gives the protein CSARDNRGSTEAFF.